Following are 6 T cell receptor beta chains from one sample sequenced in a study of tumor T cells in aggressive B-cell lymphoma. Generated by immunoSEQ multiplex PCR, the TCRdb table keeps only in-frame clones and is missing some. The table has approximately 780 clones, around three fifths seen once. The sequencing sample was made of tumor tissue. These receptors originate from an adult with diffuse large B cell lymphoma.

The chain carries TRBV30 and TRBJ1-2, with a tentative D call TRBD1 (6 bases). This CDR3 has 10 residues. V lost 8 bases, J lost 5 bases, and 9 bases lay in between. Germline CDR1 reads GTSNPN; CDR2 reads SVGIG (reference sequence). The CDR3 DNA reads as TGTGCCACAACAGGGTATGGCTACACCTTC. It specifies CATTGYGYTF.

This clone has only one observation. The V gene is TRBV9, the J gene TRBJ2-3, with unresolved D. CDR1 and CDR2 from the germline V gene are SGDLS and YYNGEE. V was trimmed by 0 bases and J by 0 bases, leaving 5 bases between them. CDR3 length: 14 amino acids. The CDR3 sequence: CASSVEHSTDTQYF. The CDR3 bases are TGTGCCAGCAGCGTAGAGCACAGCACAGATACGCAGTATTTT.

In its sample, this clone was seen a few times. The rearrangement links TRBV5-6 to TRBJ2-7; 7 nucleotides align to TRBD2. Germline V gene sequence: CDR1 SGHDT, CDR2 YYEEEE. CDR3 length equals 13 residues. With 3 bases clipped from V and 3 bases from J, the junction kept 3 bases outside the gene matches. CDR3 coding DNA: TGTGCCAGCAGCTCCGGACTAGGCTACGAGCAGTACTTC. Protein: CASSSGLGYEQYF.

This clone was observed a few times. The rearrangement links TRBV7-2 to TRBJ1-2; 9 bases agree with TRBD1. The CDR3 is made up of 17 amino acids. After removal of 5 bases from V and 1 base from J, the junction contained 11 bases not matched to a gene. Per the germline V gene, CDR1 is SGHTA and CDR2 is FQGNSA. Here the CDR3 reads CASSTQTGGTHNYGYTF. The CDR3 bases are TGTGCCAGCAGCACACAGACAGGGGGGACTCATAACTATGGCTACACCTTC.

V is TRBV19 and J is TRBJ2-3; perhaps TRBD2 as D (5 bases). V was shortened by 3 bases and J by 8 bases, with 9 bases between the two germline ends. This CDR3 has 12 residues. Germline-derived CDR1 and CDR2 are LNHDA and SQIVND (reference sequence). The CDR3 loop reads CASSISGGTQYF. The CDR3 coding sequence is TGTGCCAGTAGTATTTCAGGAGGTACGCAGTATTTT.

The rearrangement links TRBV11-2 to TRBJ1-2; possible D gene TRBD1, 6 bases. The CDR3 is 13 amino acids. Germline CDR1 and CDR2: SGHAT and FQNNGV. V lost 5 bases, J lost 6 bases, and 13 bases lay in between. In DNA form, the CDR3 reads TGTGCCAGCAGCCAGGGGAGGGGAAATGGCTACACCTTC. Amino acids: CASSQGRGNGYTF.